This TCR beta chain derives from a study of cytomegalovirus exposure and HLA in healthy donors. The PCR employed 60 Vbeta primers together with 13 Jbeta primers. Clones were read by immunoSEQ multiplex PCR, and TCRdb kept only the in-frame ones, dropping some. Of about 240,000 clones in the sample, around 83% are singletons; the top ten hold roughly 0.22%. Study-level findings and limits: Other equally common chains were less clonally expanded than HLA-associated TCR beta chains, a later analysis showed. Some V segments could not be told apart, so they were left out, TRBV6-2 and TRBV6-3 among them. The study put 150 or so TCR beta chains on its list as cytomegalovirus-associated. Sequencing had likely introduced a cluster of highly shared sequence variants as an artifact.

A remark on this clone: Its antigen remains unidentified.

The V and J ends lost 2 bases and 1 base, in that order; junction bases with no gene match: 13. The CDR3 extends over 19 amino acids. Germline loops: CDR1 MGHRA, CDR2 YSYEKL. The specimen sequenced was PBMCs. The chain carries TRBV4-1 and TRBJ2-2; TRBD2 agrees at 7 bases. This sequence was found in a girl aged 2 to 10 in good health and CMV-seronegative. The CDR3 here is CASSQIRGGGLMNTGELFF. CDR3 nucleotide sequence: TGCGCCAGCAGCCAAATCCGGGGCGGGGGTCTAATGAACACCGGGGAGCTGTTTTTT.